This T cell receptor beta chain emerged from a study of T cells expressing NK-cell markers. The wider study: Among eight sequenced donors, seven carried HCMV seropositivity while one was seronegative.

TCRdb re-called the 5' RACE reads and shows each CDR3 protein once, DNA omitted. This listing includes 550,000 or so distinct CDR3 sequences. This CDR3 is built from 17 residues. Germline CDR1 and CDR2: MNHEY and SVGAGI. The sequencing sample was made of blood T cells: a sorted CD56 or NKG2C T cell subset, CD4+ or CD8+ T cells, or bulk PBMC T cells (not recorded which). This clonotype was obtained from a man aged 18 to 29 in good health. The gene calls are TRBV6-5 and TRBJ1-1. The CDR3 sequence is CASSYYGRGGPNTEAFF.